This TCR beta chain originates from a study of T cell responses to AZD1222 COVID-19 vaccine. The CDR3 covers 15 residues. V gave up 3 bases and J gave up 8 bases, with 14 bases separating them. Germline V lookup: CDR1 MDHEN, CDR2 SYDVKM. Notes on this clone: Its matching antigen is unknown.

Second doses at about 4 or about 12 weeks were pooled. The assay was immunoSEQ multiplex PCR, and TCRdb's table has in-frame clones only and misses some. The repertoire holds around 140,000 clones, approximately 90% seen once, with around 1.5% in the top ten. Study-wide points: At 160-218 and 743-854, vaccine-associated CD4 TCRs were dominant, and they spanned spike. It was only 6 or 7 AZD1222 recipients who were seropositive at baseline. An increase in Spike-specific TCR breadth and depth was observed after two AZD1222 doses.

Specimen: peripheral blood, collected 28 days after the second AZD1222 dose. This chain links TRBV28 with TRBJ1-6; possible D gene TRBD1, 6 bases. This receptor was obtained from an adult who received the AZD1222 COVID-19 vaccine. The CDR3 nucleotides are TGTGCCAGCAGTTTGGGGGGCAGGGTTGATTCACCCCTCCACTTT. This sequence encodes CASSLGGRVDSPLHF.